The 24 T cell receptor beta chains presented below share a single source sample, sequenced in a study of T cell responses to AZD1222 COVID-19 vaccine (dated by TCRdb to the early 2020s). The time point label for this specimen denotes: baseline before first vaccination. The library was obtained by the immunoSEQ multiplex PCR assay. Held by TCRdb, this immuneACCESS table contains in-frame sequences only and omits some clones. Under half of the omission traces to an unresolved V gene where checked; the cause of the rest is unknown. The sample table shows over 150,000 clones, and about nine tenths are seen once. Approximately 20% of the sample lies in the top ten. The sequenced sample was peripheral blood, obtained on day 0 of AZD1222 vaccination. The receptors shown here come from an adult in good health.

This rearrangement joins TRBV6-6 to TRBJ1-3; D is possibly TRBD1 (6 bases). The CDR3 sequence is 18 residues long. Germline CDR1 and CDR2: MNHNY and SVGAGI (reference sequence). The germline V and J ends were trimmed by 5 bases and 0 bases, with 20 bases remaining between them. The CDR3 DNA reads as TGTGCCAGCAGTCCTACCGACACCAGGGGAGGCTCTGGAAACACCATATATTTT. This gives the protein CASSPTDTRGGSGNTIYF.

V gene TRBV30 combines with J gene TRBJ1-1; weak D call: TRBD1 (6 bases). Between the trimmed V and J ends, which lost 0 bases and 7 bases, there was a span of 9 bases. Germline V CDR1 and CDR2: GTSNPN, SVGIG (reference sequence). This CDR3 is 12 amino acids long. The DNA of the CDR3 is TGTGCCTGGAGTGTACAGGGCCGTGAAGCTTTCTTT. Translating gives CAWSVQGREAFF.

This chain connects TRBV7-2 to TRBJ1-2; D might be TRBD1 (6 bases). V was pared by 1 base and J by 2 bases, with 11 bases between. This CDR3 spans 15 amino acids. Germline lookup yields CDR1 SGHTA and CDR2 FQGNSA. The CDR3 nucleotides read TGTGCCAGCAGCTTAGACTACCAGGGGAACTATGGCTACACCTTC. This encodes CASSLDYQGNYGYTF.

The rearrangement joins TRBV20-1 to TRBJ2-7, with D unresolved. The V end was cut by 6 bases, the J end by 7 bases, with 10 bases between. The V gene's germline CDR1 is DFQATT and CDR2 SNEGSKA (reference sequence). There are 10 residues in the CDR3. CDR3 loop: CSATFLEQYF. The CDR3 DNA is TGCAGTGCCACGTTCCTGGAGCAGTACTTC.

The chain uses TRBV19 and TRBJ2-7, with TRBD1 as a possible D gene (6 bases). Looked up from germline, CDR1 is LNHDA and CDR2 is SQIVND (reference sequence). The CDR3 spans 15 residues. The V gene lost 4 bases and the J gene lost 4 bases, with 17 bases spanning the gap. CDR3 in amino acids: CASSRVHRALYEQYF. The DNA of the CDR3 is TGTGCCAGTAGTAGAGTCCACAGGGCCCTGTACGAGCAGTACTTC. Filled out from reference TRBV19 and TRBJ2-7, the complete variable domain reads DGGITQSPKYLFRKEGQNVTLSCEQNLNHDAMYWYRQDPGQGLRLIYYSQIVNDFQKGDIAEGYSVSREKKESFPLTVTSAQKNPTAFYLCASSRVHRALYEQYFGPGTRLTVT.

This sequence joins TRBV3-1 (or the pseudogene TRBV3-2) and TRBJ2-1; 10 bases match TRBD1. Germline V lookup: CDR1 LGHDT, CDR2 YNNKEL (reference sequence). CDR3 size: 17 residues. The J segment lost 4 bases and the V segment lost 3 bases, leaving 9 bases of the junction unmatched. For the CDR3, the DNA is TGTGCCAGCAGCCATTCGCTAGGACAGGGGGTTTACAATGAGCAGTTCTTC. Its translation is CASSHSLGQGVYNEQFF.

CDR3: CSAGQGETQYF. The CDR3, as DNA: TGCAGCGCGGGACAGGGGGAGACCCAGTACTTC. The V and J genes are TRBV20-1 and TRBJ2-5, with 10 bases lining up with TRBD1. The CDR3 is 11 amino acids. Looked up from germline, CDR1 is DFQATT and CDR2 is SNEGSKA (reference sequence).

The chain links TRBV7-8 to TRBJ1-2, with 11 bases identical to TRBD1. Germline values: CDR1 SGHVS, CDR2 FQNEAQ. The CDR3 runs 15 residues. Unmatched junction bases numbered 2, after V lost 1 base and J lost 4 bases. CDR3 sequence: CASSLGTGGTYGYTF. The CDR3 DNA sequence: TGTGCCAGCAGCTTAGGGACAGGGGGCACCTATGGCTACACCTTC.

The rearrangement uses TRBV23-1 and TRBJ1-3; 8 bases agree with TRBD1. TRBV23-1 is labeled an ORF, and its function is uncertain. The CDR3 is made up of 17 amino acids. J lost 3 bases, V lost 4 bases, and 11 bases had no gene match. The CDR3 loop reads CASSRERPGGCGNTIYF. The CDR3 region has the DNA TGCGCCAGCAGTCGGGAAAGGCCAGGGGGCTGTGGAAACACCATATATTTT.

The rearrangement links TRBV18 to TRBJ1-1; 9 bases agree with TRBD1. The CDR3 covers 18 residues. Germline CDR1 and CDR2: KGHSH and LQKENI. V dropped 1 base and J dropped 5; count of bases not matched to a gene: 14. This CDR3 reads CASSPREDRGILWTEAFF. CDR3 DNA: TGTGCCAGCTCACCACGAGAGGACAGGGGTATCTTGTGGACTGAAGCTTTCTTT.

The chain's CDR3 is CASSLRADNSPLHF. CDR3 nucleotide sequence: TGTGCCAGCAGTTTAAGGGCTGATAATTCACCCCTCCACTTT. The chain combines TRBV27 with TRBJ1-6; D remains ambiguous. In germline, CDR1 is MNHEY, CDR2 SMNVEV (reference sequence). Trimming removed 2 bases from V and 5 bases from J, with 7 bases in between. This CDR3 has 14 amino acids.

The gene calls are TRBV12-3 or TRBV12-4 and TRBJ1-2; perhaps TRBD1 as D (6 bases). There are 13 residues in the CDR3. Trimming took off 6 bases at V and 1 base at J, with 9 bases between the two ends. The chain's CDR3 is CASRLDSNYGYTF. DNA of the CDR3: TGTGCCAGCAGACTGGACAGTAACTATGGCTACACCTTC.

The V and J genes are TRBV10-3 and TRBJ1-2; perhaps TRBD1 as D (5 bases). V was clipped by 5 bases and J by 0 bases, with 19 bases between them. In germline, CDR1 is ENHRY, CDR2 SYGVKD. The CDR3 length is 17 residues. The CDR3 spells CAISPGRASSSNYGYTF. The CDR3 DNA reads TGTGCCATCAGTCCGGGACGGGCATCCTCGTCTAACTATGGCTACACCTTC.

V is TRBV7-6 and J is TRBJ1-4; D is uncertain. CDR3 length: 15 amino acids. V was trimmed by 5 bases and J by 7 bases, leaving 17 bases between them. Germline V gene data show CDR1 as SGHVS and CDR2 as FNYEAQ. CDR3 sequence (DNA): TGTGCCAGCAGCCCACGCGGAGAGTCGAGTGAAAAACTGTTTTTT. Amino acids: CASSPRGESSEKLFF.

This chain uses TRBV28 with TRBJ1-5; no reliable D call. Trimming took off 7 bases at V and 5 bases at J, with 12 bases between the two ends. The CDR3 runs 13 residues. Germline values: CDR1 MDHEN, CDR2 SYDVKM. CDR3 nucleotides: TGTGCCAGCAACCCCGGCGGGCATCAGCCCCAGCATTTT. It encodes CASNPGGHQPQHF.

This sequence joins TRBV5-5 and TRBJ1-5, with D unresolved. CDR1 is SGHKS and CDR2 is YYEKEE in the germline V gene (reference sequence). There are 15 residues in the CDR3. V lost 3 bases and J lost 0, with 10 bases in between. The CDR3 sequence: CASSSVPDSNQPQHF. DNA for the CDR3: TGTGCCAGCAGCTCGGTGCCCGATAGCAATCAGCCCCAGCATTTT.

The rearrangement links TRBV18 to TRBJ2-3; 10 bases line up with TRBD2. V dropped 3 bases and J dropped 2; count of bases not matched to a gene: 5. Per the germline V gene, CDR1 is KGHSH and CDR2 is LQKENI. The length of the CDR3 is 16 residues. The CDR3 DNA follows: TGTGCCAGCTCACCGTTAGCGGGGGGCCCCACAGATACGCAGTATTTT. This translates into CASSPLAGGPTDTQYF.

This chain connects TRBV27 to TRBJ1-2; 11 bases match TRBD1. The CDR3 is made up of 18 amino acids. V trimming: 4 bases; J trimming: 3 bases; junction bases outside the gene matches: 13. CDR1 is MNHEY, CDR2 SMNVEV, per germline (reference sequence). CDR3 region: CASSSRGQGVRGDYGYTF. CDR3 nucleotides: TGTGCCAGCAGTTCGCGGGGACAGGGGGTTCGCGGGGACTATGGCTACACCTTC.

The gene calls are TRBV7-9 and TRBJ1-1, with D possibly being TRBD1 (6 bases). CDR3 length: 15 residues. CDR1 SEHNR and CDR2 FQNEAQ come from the germline V gene (reference sequence). The ends were cut back, 10 bases at V and 4 bases at J, with 22 bases in the middle. The CDR3 DNA reads TGTGCCACCCGCCGGGGGGGCGAGCGAGTCACTGAAGCTTTCTTT. Its translation is CATRRGGERVTEAFF.

The genes are TRBV9 and TRBJ2-1; 8 bases are a match to TRBD1. CDR1 and CDR2 (germline): SGDLS, YYNGEE. This CDR3 has 15 residues. The V gene end was trimmed by 8 bases and the J gene end by 0 bases; junction bases not matched to a gene: 7. CDR3 sequence reads: CASSGQGASYNEQFF. The CDR3 nucleotides are TGTGCCAGTTCCGGACAGGGAGCCTCCTACAATGAGCAGTTCTTC.

J is TRBJ1-1 and V is TRBV25-1, with D possibly being TRBD1 (5 bases). Trimming took off 5 bases at V and 1 base at J, with 11 bases between the two ends. This CDR3 is 14 amino acids long. Per germline, CDR1 MGHDK and CDR2 SYGVNS. CDR3 nucleotide sequence: TGTGCCAGCAGTCCAGGGTTGGGGAACACTGAAGCTTTCTTT. It is translated as CASSPGLGNTEAFF.

This clone was found once. V is TRBV6-5 and J is TRBJ2-7; no clear D. Trimming cost V 8 bases and J 3 bases, with 17 bases left between them. The CDR3 consists of 14 residues. Germline-derived CDR1 and CDR2 are MNHEY and SVGAGI. CDR3 coding DNA: TGTGCCAGCCTGCCCCAGCCGCCGAACTACGAGCAGTACTTC. Amino acid sequence: CASLPQPPNYEQYF.

This chain connects TRBV2 to TRBJ1-2; 7 nucleotides agree with TRBD1. The germline V gene has CDR1 SNHLY and CDR2 FYNNEI. Unmatched junction bases numbered 4, after V lost 6 bases and J lost 3 bases. The length of the CDR3 is 13 residues. CDR3 sequence reads: CASSARGYYGYTF. The CDR3 nucleotides are TGTGCCAGCAGCGCCAGGGGGTACTATGGCTACACCTTC.

The rearrangement uses TRBV30 and TRBJ1-5, with D perhaps matching TRBD1 (6 bases). CDR3 length: 13 residues. The V gene lost 2 bases and the J gene lost 4 bases, with 9 bases spanning the gap. CDR1 and CDR2 from the germline V gene are GTSNPN and SVGIG (reference sequence). The CDR3 sequence is CAWSLQGNQPQHF. The CDR3, as DNA: TGTGCCTGGAGTTTGCAGGGGAATCAGCCCCAGCATTTT.